The 3 T cell receptor beta chains below all came from one sample that was sequenced in a study of blood T cell repertoires in COVID-19 (dated by TCRdb to 2020 to 2021). The receptor library was made with the immunoSEQ multiplex PCR assay. TCRdb carries this immuneACCESS record with in-frame sequences only. Its versions omit some clonotypes, under half of them owing to an unresolved V gene in the studies checked, with the rest unexplained. The sample contains fewer than 350,000 clones, about 91% of them found a single time. Roughly 9.9% of the sample comes from the top ten. The sequenced material came from peripheral blood. The receptor set was obtained from a man between 25 and 39 years old with COVID-19, enrolled during active disease.

The rearrangement uses TRBV6-2 or TRBV6-3 and TRBJ2-1, with a weak D call TRBD1 (6 bases). The CDR3 has 11 residues. Trimming pared 5 bases from V and 8 bases from J, leaving 7 bases between. The germline gives CDR1 MNHEY, CDR2 SVGEGT. The CDR3 DNA is TGTGCCAGCAGTCGGACAGATGAGCAGTTCTTC. Encoded protein: CASSRTDEQFF.

The chain has TRBV6-2 or TRBV6-3 and TRBJ2-2, with TRBD2 identical over 12 bases. V trimming: 5 bases; J trimming: 5 bases; junction bases outside the gene matches: 9. This CDR3 contains 17 residues. Germline assignment: CDR1 MNHEY and CDR2 SVGEGT. CDR3 sequence reads: CASSLHRTSGATGELFF. The CDR3 coding sequence is TGTGCCAGCAGTCTCCATCGGACTAGCGGGGCAACCGGGGAGCTGTTTTTT.

This clone has just one count. J is TRBJ2-3 and V is TRBV19; D is possibly TRBD1 (5 bases). Germline CDR1 is LNHDA and CDR2 is SQIVND (reference sequence). The CDR3 sequence is 12 residues long. Between the trimmed V and J ends, which lost 6 bases and 2 bases, there was a span of 6 bases. The CDR3: CASRDTTDTQYF. CDR3 in DNA: TGTGCCAGTAGGGACACCACAGATACGCAGTATTTT. Using reference TRBV19 and TRBJ2-3 for the parts outside the CDR3, the full variable domain is DGGITQSPKYLFRKEGQNVTLSCEQNLNHDAMYWYRQDPGQGLRLIYYSQIVNDFQKGDIAEGYSVSREKKESFPLTVTSAQKNPTAFYLCASRDTTDTQYFGPGTRLTVL.